Given below is one T cell receptor (beta chain) in context. This clonotype was seen ten or more times. Its target antigen remains unknown. Qualities for individual bases were not recorded, and no much larger clone is one base off. Stable Graves' hyperthyroidism was defined as no progression to ophthalmopathy during 18 months of follow-up. Hyperthyroidism patients were aged 18 to 65 years and newly diagnosed, with disease duration of less than 2 months. Patients with uncontrolled infections, other autoimmune diseases, pregnancy or lactation were excluded. Clinical symptoms, serum thyroxine and TRAb, thyroid ultrasound, and orbital computed tomography formed the basis for the diagnoses. PBMCs were separated from over 9 ml of fresh peripheral blood using Ficoll-Paque density gradient centrifugation. Trizol reagent was used to extract total RNA, and RNA quality was then checked on an Agilent 2100 Bioanalyzer.

The CDR3 contains 15 residues, cysteine and phenylalanine counted. CDR3 DNA only is kept here, 45 bases in frame from base 1. After removal of 3 bases from V and 4 bases from J, the junction retains 8 bases not matched to a gene. The germline V gene (reference sequence) sets CDR1 to SEHNR and CDR2 to FQNEAQ. The TCR beta CDR3 regions were amplified from RNA transcripts. The first round of RT-PCR for the TCR CDR3 was performed with the HTBI primer set and the Qiagen OneStep RT-PCR kit. Libraries were constructed in a second round of multiplex PCR, after which size selection and purification were performed. Sequencing of the libraries was done on an Illumina HiSeq2000 using paired-end 100 bp reads. Processing in the source paper ran as follows. SOAPnuke was used to process the raw data, with reads discarded if the reads contained adapters or uncalled bases, had a mean Phred below 15, or lacked an exact constant-primer or identifier match. High-quality paired reads were merged with COPE v1.2.5, and unique nucleotide sequences were defined as clonotypes. MiTCR v1.1 was used to align clonotypes to the IMGT TRBV, TRBD and TRBJ reference segments. The analysis included only V-J combinations with a frequency above 0.0001, which together covered 99.2% of the repertoires. A TCS score was defined as the ratio between F50 (clonal expansion) and ExV (chaos), using BLOSUM62-based TCRdist between CDR3 peptides within each V-J. Welch's t-statistics and random forest reduced around 510 V-J features to roughly 13, which were used in a naive Bayes classifier (R e1071). TCRdb redid the processing of the public reads, applying fastp at Q25 and MiXCR, and retained in-frame beta chains. Every entry covers one CDR3 protein and lists the most common genes and DNA from its rows. The authors' filters were not applied to this entry. In all, the sample holds 200,000 to 250,000 distinct CDR3 sequences, and about a sixth of those were seen once. Together, the top ten hold approximately 46% of the sample.

The data derive from a study of T cells in Graves' hyperthyroidism and ophthalmopathy (dated by TCRdb to the late 2010s). Regarding the complete study: Peripheral blood was sampled at the time of initial diagnosis, prior to any treatment. Whether ophthalmopathy could be predicted prospectively was tested in an independent validation cohort made up of roughly 19 hyperthyroidism patients plus 17 patients who later progressed to ophthalmopathy. TCR V-J signatures able to tell the groups apart were searched for in a discovery cohort of 90 to 100 patients, of whom 43 had Graves' ophthalmopathy and around 57 had stable Graves' hyperthyroidism. The paper reports TCR Vbeta CDR3 sequencing of fewer than 150 peripheral blood samples: approximately 43 ophthalmopathy, fewer than 85 hyperthyroidism and approximately 17 progressor patients. The roughly 91 discovery patients were randomly split 7:3 into training and test sets. The study also compared thyroid tissue and blood T-cell repertoires from five or six Graves' hyperthyroidism patients. After blood sampling, hyperthyroidism patients were treated with methimazole at a starting dose of 30 mg daily, and ophthalmopathy patients were treated with high-dose intravenous methylprednisolone.

What the authors observed across the whole study: No statistical method was used to fix the sample size in advance, and group allocation was not hidden from the investigators. In cross-validation, a model built on a 13 V-J signature told ophthalmopathy apart from stable hyperthyroidism with roughly 87% sensitivity and around 81% specificity, and in testing the same model reached 80%/75%. In validation, progression to ophthalmopathy was predicted by the model with around 70% sensitivity and just over 72% specificity, a median of roughly six months before onset. Most expanded thyroid clonotypes (frequency above 0.001) were also detected in blood, suggesting blood repertoires may reflect thyroid immune responses.

The chain is assembled from TRBV7-9 and TRBJ2-5; 7 central nucleotides agree with TRBD1. The source is a man aged 45-65 years with Graves' hyperthyroidism. The sequenced sample was blood. The sequence in DNA is TGTGCCAGCAGCTTGAGACAGGGCAGCGGAGAGACCCAGTACTTC. This translates into CASSLRQGSGETQYF.